This TCR beta chain originates from a study of T cells in narcolepsy. In the study overall: Patients with NT1 or NT2 and healthy control donors were enrolled. Study results and limitations: Reportedly, autoreactive clonotypes were serially detected in patients' blood but not controls'.

Sequencing was performed with immunoSEQ multiplex PCR; in TCRdb, only in-frame clones are kept and a portion is missing. This sample has about 30,000 clones, with 75% to 85% found just once. Germline CDR1 and CDR2: SNHLY and FYNNEI. The ends lost 8 bases at V and 7 bases at J; junction bases unmatched: 6. The CDR3 runs 12 residues. Regarding this clone: What it binds is unknown. The sample has other DNA sequences that encode this CDR3 too.

This clonotype was obtained from a human donor with narcolepsy. Sequencing was done on a sample of CD45RA- memory CD4+ T cells from PBMCs. The J gene is TRBJ2-7, the V gene TRBV2; 9 positions agree with TRBD1. CDR3 sequence reads: CASGRQGGEQYF. As DNA, the CDR3 is TGTGCCAGCGGGCGACAGGGGGGGGAGCAGTACTTC.